This T cell receptor beta chain was captured by sequencing in a study of CXCR3-negative and CXCR3-positive naive CD8 T cells. Via 5' RACE with UMI labels, TRB cDNA libraries were prepared. Reprocessing the 5' RACE reads, TCRdb reports a single entry for every CDR3 protein and omits DNA. The table lists fewer than 80,000 distinct CDR3 sequences, with roughly 1.5% in the top ten. The length of the CDR3 is 15 residues. CDR1 and CDR2 (germline): SEHNR, FQNEAQ (reference sequence). The sorter processed each CD8+ T cell subset in triplicate at roughly 280,000 cells apiece. Cells classed as naive CD8+ T cells were CD45RO-CCR7+CD27+CD95-.

The sample was naive CXCR3- CD8+ T cells from blood. Subset: CD45RO-CCR7+CD27+CD95- naive CD8+ T cells lacking CXCR3 (TNR3-). This sequence originates from a human donor in good health. Some clones in this sample may be carry-over from other donors' samples. The rearrangement links TRBV7-9 to TRBJ1-1; the TCRdb D gene call, TRBD1, has no DNA to confirm it. CDR3 amino acids: CASSLPGGRNTEAFF.